This TCR beta chain was profiled in a study of cytomegalovirus exposure and HLA in healthy donors. The sample holds a few counts of this clone. Antigen unknown. Both 60 Vbeta primers and 13 Jbeta primers went into the PCR. Assay used: immunoSEQ multiplex PCR; TCRdb lists only in-frame clones, some missing. The sample holds some 110,000 clones; around a tenth are singletons and the top ten take less than 4%. Findings of the study overall: Across donors, sequencing depth was assumed by presence/absence analyses to be roughly uniform. A cluster of highly shared sequence variants was likely a sequencing artifact.

Germline loops: CDR1 MNHEY, CDR2 SMNVEV (reference sequence). The V gene lost 1 base and the J gene lost 3 bases, with 9 bases spanning the gap. The CDR3 loop spans 14 amino acids. Sequenced input: PBMCs. This TCR derives from a man aged 30 to 39 in good health and CMV-seronegative. The chain carries TRBV27 and TRBJ1-1, with D hard to call. CDR3 sequence (DNA): TGTGCCAGCAGTTTATTTGGCCCCTACACTGAAGCTTTCTTT. This translates into CASSLFGPYTEAFF.